Detailed here is one T cell receptor beta chain. What it binds is not known. Trimming left V 1 base short and J 2 bases short, with 8 bases between. Germline loops: CDR1 SGHNT, CDR2 YENEEA. CDR3 length: 15 amino acids. The data are from a study of beta chain features in type 1 diabetes. General study results and limits: Type 1 diabetes patients showed a moderate but significant shortening of TCRB CDR3s in all four CD4+ subsets.

A single heparinised blood sample, averaging roughly 100 mL, was obtained per donor. Expressed TCRB transcripts were sequenced, since all the RNA that had been isolated was reverse transcribed. Method: immunoSEQ multiplex PCR; TCRdb's copy keeps in-frame clones and lacks some. The sample shows around 710,000 clones, 9.5% to 15% of them seen only once. The source is a man aged 25 to 45 with type 1 diabetes. The V and J genes are TRBV11-3 and TRBJ2-2; D unclear. Sequencing input: naive CD4+ T cells from blood. CDR3 DNA sequence: TGTGCCAGCAGCTTAGTAGGAACTAACACCGGGGAGCTGTTTTTT. Amino acid sequence: CASSLVGTNTGELFF.